This T cell receptor (beta chain) appears in the sequencing data of a study of beta chain features in type 1 diabetes. Background on the study: Patients did not differ from healthy donors in age, gender or cell yield.

Of note for this clone: Its specificity is unknown.

Germline CDR1 LNHDA, CDR2 SQIVND (reference sequence). This CDR3 region has 13 residues. The germline V and J ends were trimmed by 4 bases and 4 bases, with 10 bases remaining between them. Study results and limitations: Whether TCRB rearrangement is influenced by HLA type was left unresolved in this analysis. Shorter TCRB CDR3s, moderately but significantly so, were found in Type 1 diabetes patients in all four CD4+ subsets.

Expressed TCRB transcripts were sequenced after all isolated RNA was converted to cDNA. The study sequenced naive, central memory and regulatory T cell samples to an average of around 3.5 million reads. Generated by immunoSEQ multiplex PCR, the TCRdb table keeps only in-frame clones and is missing some. Of about 260,000 clones listed, over 20% were seen once; the top ten hold 0.025% to 0.035%. Material for sequencing was naive CD4+ T cells from blood. V and J are TRBV19 and TRBJ1-2, with D possibly matching TRBD1 (5 bases). This sequence was found in a woman in her thirties or forties with type 1 diabetes. The CDR3 sequence is CASSTQGGYGYTF. DNA of the CDR3: TGTGCCAGTAGTACCCAGGGAGGCTATGGCTACACCTTC.